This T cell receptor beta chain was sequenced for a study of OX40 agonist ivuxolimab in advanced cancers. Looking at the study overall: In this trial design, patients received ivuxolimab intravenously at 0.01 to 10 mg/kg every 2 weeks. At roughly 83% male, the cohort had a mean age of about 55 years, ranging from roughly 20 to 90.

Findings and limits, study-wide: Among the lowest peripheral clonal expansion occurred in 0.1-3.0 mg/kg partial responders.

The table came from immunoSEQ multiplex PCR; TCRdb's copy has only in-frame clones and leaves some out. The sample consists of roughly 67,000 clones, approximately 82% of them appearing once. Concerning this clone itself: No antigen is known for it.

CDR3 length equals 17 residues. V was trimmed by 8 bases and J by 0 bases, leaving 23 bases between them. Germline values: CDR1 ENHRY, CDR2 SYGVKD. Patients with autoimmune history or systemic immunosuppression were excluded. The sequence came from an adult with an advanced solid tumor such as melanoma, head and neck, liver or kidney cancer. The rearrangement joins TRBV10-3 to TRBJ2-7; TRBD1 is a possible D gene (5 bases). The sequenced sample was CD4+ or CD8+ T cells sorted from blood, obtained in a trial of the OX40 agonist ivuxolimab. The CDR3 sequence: CAIWAGNMWGSSYEQYF. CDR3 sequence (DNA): TGTGCCATCTGGGCAGGGAATATGTGGGGTTCCTCCTACGAGCAGTACTTC.